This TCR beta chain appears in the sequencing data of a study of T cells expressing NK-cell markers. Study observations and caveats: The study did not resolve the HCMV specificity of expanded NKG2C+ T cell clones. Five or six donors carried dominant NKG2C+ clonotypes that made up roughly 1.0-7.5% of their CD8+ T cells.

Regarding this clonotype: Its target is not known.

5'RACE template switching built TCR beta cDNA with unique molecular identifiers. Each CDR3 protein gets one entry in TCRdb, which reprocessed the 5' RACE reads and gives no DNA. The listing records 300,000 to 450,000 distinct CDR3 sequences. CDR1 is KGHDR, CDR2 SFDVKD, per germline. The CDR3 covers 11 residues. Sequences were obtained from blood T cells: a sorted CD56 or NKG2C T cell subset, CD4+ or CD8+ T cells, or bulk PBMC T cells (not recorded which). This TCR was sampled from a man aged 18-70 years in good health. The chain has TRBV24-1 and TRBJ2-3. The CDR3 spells CATRQSDTQYF.